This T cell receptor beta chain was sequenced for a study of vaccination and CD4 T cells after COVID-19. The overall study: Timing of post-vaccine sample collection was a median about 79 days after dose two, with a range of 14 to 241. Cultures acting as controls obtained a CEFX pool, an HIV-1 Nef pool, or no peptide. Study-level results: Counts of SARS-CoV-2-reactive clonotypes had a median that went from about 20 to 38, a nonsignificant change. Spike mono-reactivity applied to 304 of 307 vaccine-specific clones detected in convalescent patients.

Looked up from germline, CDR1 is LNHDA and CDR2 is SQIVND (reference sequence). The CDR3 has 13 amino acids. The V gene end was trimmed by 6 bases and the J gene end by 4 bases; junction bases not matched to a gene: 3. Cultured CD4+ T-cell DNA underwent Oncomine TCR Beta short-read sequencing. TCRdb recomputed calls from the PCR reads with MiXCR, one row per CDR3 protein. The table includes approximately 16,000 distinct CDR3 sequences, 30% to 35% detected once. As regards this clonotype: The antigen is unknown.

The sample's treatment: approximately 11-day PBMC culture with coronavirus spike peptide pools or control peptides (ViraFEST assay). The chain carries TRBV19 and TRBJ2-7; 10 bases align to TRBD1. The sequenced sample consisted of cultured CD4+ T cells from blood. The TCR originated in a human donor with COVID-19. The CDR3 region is CASSEDRGYEQYF. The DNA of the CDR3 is TGTGCCAGTAGCGAGGACAGGGGGTACGAGCAGTACTTC.